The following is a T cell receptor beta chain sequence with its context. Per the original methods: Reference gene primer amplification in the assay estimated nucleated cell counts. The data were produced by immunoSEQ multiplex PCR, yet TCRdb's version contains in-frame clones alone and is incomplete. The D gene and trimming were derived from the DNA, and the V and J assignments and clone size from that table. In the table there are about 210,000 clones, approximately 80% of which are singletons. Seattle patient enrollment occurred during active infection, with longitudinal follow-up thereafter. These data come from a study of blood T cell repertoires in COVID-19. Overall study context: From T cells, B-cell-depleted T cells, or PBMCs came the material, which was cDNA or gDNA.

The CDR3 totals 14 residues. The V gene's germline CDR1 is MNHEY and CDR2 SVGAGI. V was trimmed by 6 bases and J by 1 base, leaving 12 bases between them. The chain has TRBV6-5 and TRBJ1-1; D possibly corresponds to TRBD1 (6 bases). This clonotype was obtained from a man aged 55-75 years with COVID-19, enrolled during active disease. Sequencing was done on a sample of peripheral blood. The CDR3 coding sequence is TGTGCCAGCAGGGACTGGACAGAGAACACTGAAGCTTTCTTT. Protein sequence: CASRDWTENTEAFF.